This TCR beta chain was found in a study of identical twins. Addition of a universal primer site occurred through template switching, and cDNA carried unique molecular identifiers. In TCRdb, the 5' RACE reads were re-called with MiXCR into one record per CDR3 protein. The sample lists 400,000 to 600,000 distinct CDR3 sequences, around 22% occurring once. Study outcomes and limitations: The degree of excess twin sharing was weaker in beta out-of-frame sequences. Cord blood beta clonotypes present at high abundance carried fewer insertions; no such pattern appeared in memory repertoires. Monozygotic twin pairs showed more out-of-frame TCR alpha sharing than models estimated.

Details on this clonotype: Its antigen remains unknown.

With 0 bases clipped from V and 6 bases from J, the junction kept 5 bases outside the gene matches. The CDR3 is made up of 14 amino acids. CDR1 SQVTM and CDR2 ANQGSEA come from the germline V gene. The data were also submitted as part of a second study, on yellow fever vaccine responses in identical twins.

V usage is TRBV29-1 and J usage is TRBJ2-1, with 7 bases identical to TRBD1. The specimen was CD4+ T cells sorted from blood. The clonotype was recovered from a woman aged 18 to 35 in good health. This CDR3 reads CSVEDRQGFNEQFF. As DNA, the CDR3 is TGCAGCGTTGAAGACCGACAGGGTTTCAATGAGCAGTTCTTC.